This T cell receptor (beta chain) was found in a study of blood T cell repertoires in COVID-19. Study-wide background: Whether acute or convalescent, the COVID-19 samples came from the United States, Italy and Spain. T cells, B-cell-depleted T cells, or PBMCs provided the cDNA or gDNA that served as material.

In the original analysis: Amplification of reference gene primers was used by the study to estimate nucleated cell counts. Sequencing used immunoSEQ multiplex PCR; TCRdb keeps in-frame clones, though not all of them. The DNA was the basis for D and trimming; V, J and clone size are from that table. The sample records about 160,000 clones, about 81% being singletons. This CDR3 is built from 14 residues. Trimming cost V 0 bases and J 1 base, with 8 bases left between them. From germline, CDR1 is SGDLS and CDR2 YYNGEE. This chain joins TRBV9 and TRBJ2-7, with unresolved D. The TCR sequence derives from a woman over 75 with acute or convalescent COVID-19. Sequenced input: peripheral blood. CDR3 coding DNA: TGTGCCAGCAGCGTAGGCGTCGTATCCTACGAGCAGTACTTC. It specifies CASSVGVVSYEQYF.